The T cell receptor (beta chain) described here comes from a study of blood T cell repertoires in COVID-19. Authors' processing steps: Quantification of nucleated cells was approximated via reference gene primer amplification. Libraries were prepared by immunoSEQ multiplex PCR; TCRdb keeps only in-frame clonotypes and omits some of them. The V and J calls and clone size were taken over from that table, and D and trimming were inferred from the DNA. Among some 150,000 clones listed, about 87% were seen once. V was cut by 4 bases and J by 0 bases, with 15 bases left in between. The V gene's germline CDR1 is SGHDN and CDR2 FVKESK. There are 17 residues in the CDR3.

The rearrangement joins TRBV14 to TRBJ1-4; tentatively, D is TRBD1 (5 bases). The sequenced material came from peripheral blood. This sequence originates from a man aged 50-59 years with active COVID-19. CDR3 residues: CASSPYGGTATNEKLFF. CDR3 nucleotides: TGTGCCAGCAGCCCGTACGGGGGGACTGCAACTAATGAAAAACTGTTTTTT.